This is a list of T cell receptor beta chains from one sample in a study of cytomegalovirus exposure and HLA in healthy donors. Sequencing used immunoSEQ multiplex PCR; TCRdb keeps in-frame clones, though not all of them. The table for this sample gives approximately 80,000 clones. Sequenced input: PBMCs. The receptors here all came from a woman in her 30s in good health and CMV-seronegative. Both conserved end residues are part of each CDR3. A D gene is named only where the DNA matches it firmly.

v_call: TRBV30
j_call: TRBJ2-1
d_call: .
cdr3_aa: CAWSATANNEQFF
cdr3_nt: TGTGCCTGGAGTGCGACAGCAAACAATGAGCAGTTCTTC

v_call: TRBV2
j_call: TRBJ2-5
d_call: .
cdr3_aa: CASSEGSAPETQYF
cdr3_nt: TGTGCCAGCAGTGAGGGTAGCGCCCCTGAGACCCAGTACTTC

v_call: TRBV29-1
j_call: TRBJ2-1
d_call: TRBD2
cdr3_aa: CSVETFGGSSYNEQFF
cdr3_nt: TGCAGCGTTGAAACCTTTGGCGGGAGCTCCTACAATGAGCAGTTCTTC

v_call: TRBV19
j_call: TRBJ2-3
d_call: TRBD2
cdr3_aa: CASSLGLAAADTQYF
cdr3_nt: TGTGCCAGTAGCCTCGGACTAGCAGCGGCAGATACGCAGTATTTT

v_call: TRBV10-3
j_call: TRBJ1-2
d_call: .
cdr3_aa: CAISESAGTNYGYTF
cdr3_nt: TGTGCCATCAGTGAGTCGGCAGGTACTAACTATGGCTACACCTTC

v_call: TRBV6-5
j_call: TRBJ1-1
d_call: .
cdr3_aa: CASSYSYSPNTEAFF
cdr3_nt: TGTGCCAGCAGTTACTCGTACAGCCCGAACACTGAAGCTTTCTTT

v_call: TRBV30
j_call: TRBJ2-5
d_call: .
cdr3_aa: CAWGLDNQETQYF
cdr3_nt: TGTGCCTGGGGGTTGGACAACCAAGAGACCCAGTACTTC

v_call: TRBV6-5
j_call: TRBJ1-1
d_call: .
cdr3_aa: CASSPQGLNTEAFF
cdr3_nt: TGTGCCAGCAGTCCACAGGGACTGAACACTGAAGCTTTCTTT

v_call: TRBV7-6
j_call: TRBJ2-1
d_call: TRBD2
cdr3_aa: CASSLSSGGRASAEQFF
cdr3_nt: TGTGCCAGCAGCTTATCCTCCGGCGGGAGGGCCTCGGCTGAGCAGTTCTTC

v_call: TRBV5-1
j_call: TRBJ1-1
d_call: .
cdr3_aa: CASSLRGVNTEAFF
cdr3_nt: TGCGCCAGCAGCTTAAGAGGCGTGAACACTGAAGCTTTCTTT

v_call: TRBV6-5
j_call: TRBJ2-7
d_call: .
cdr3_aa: CASSPEAGVLYEQYF
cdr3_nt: TGTGCCAGCAGCCCGGAGGCAGGGGTCCTCTACGAGCAGTACTTC

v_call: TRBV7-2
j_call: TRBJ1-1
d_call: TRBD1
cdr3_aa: CASRAGTGVTEAFF
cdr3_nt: TGTGCCAGCAGAGCCGGGACAGGGGTAACTGAAGCTTTCTTT

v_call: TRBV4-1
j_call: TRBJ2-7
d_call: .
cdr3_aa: CASSQVSGEQYF
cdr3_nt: TGCGCCAGCAGCCAAGTATCGGGCGAGCAGTACTTC

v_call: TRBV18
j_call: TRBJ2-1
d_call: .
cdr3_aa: CASSPTVYNEQFF
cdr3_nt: TGTGCCAGCTCCCCGACAGTCTACAATGAGCAGTTCTTC

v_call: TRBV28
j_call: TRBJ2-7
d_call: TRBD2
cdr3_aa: CASSGTSGTLEQYF
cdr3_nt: TGTGCCAGCAGCGGGACTAGCGGGACTCTCGAGCAGTACTTC

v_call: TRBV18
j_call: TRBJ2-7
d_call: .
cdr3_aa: CASSPLHPAYEQYF
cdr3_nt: TGTGCCAGCTCACCCCTGCACCCAGCCTACGAGCAGTACTTC

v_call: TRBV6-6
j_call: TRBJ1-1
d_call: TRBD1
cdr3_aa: CATQGQTNTEAFF
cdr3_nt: TGTGCCACCCAGGGACAGACTAACACTGAAGCTTTCTTT

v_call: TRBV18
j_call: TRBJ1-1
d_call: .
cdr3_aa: CASSETGNTEAFF
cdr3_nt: TGTGCCAGCTCCGAGACAGGAAACACTGAAGCTTTCTTT

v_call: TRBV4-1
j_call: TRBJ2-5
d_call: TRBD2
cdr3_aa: CASSQGLAAQETQYF
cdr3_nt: TGCGCCAGCAGCCAAGGACTAGCGGCACAAGAGACCCAGTACTTC

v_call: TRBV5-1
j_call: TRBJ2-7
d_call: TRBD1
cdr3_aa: CASSPKPGQTTYEQYF
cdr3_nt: TGCGCCAGCAGCCCCAAGCCGGGACAGACTACATACGAGCAGTACTTC

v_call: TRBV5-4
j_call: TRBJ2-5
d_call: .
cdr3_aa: CASSLGGRRETQYF
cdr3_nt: TGTGCCAGCAGCTTGGGGGGCCGCCGGGAGACCCAGTACTTC

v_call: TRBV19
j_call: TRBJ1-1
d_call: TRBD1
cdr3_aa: CASRPWTGGNTEAFF
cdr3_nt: TGTGCCAGTAGGCCCTGGACAGGGGGGAACACTGAAGCTTTCTTT

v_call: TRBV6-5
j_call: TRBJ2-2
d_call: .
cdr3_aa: CAIRDAGGELFF
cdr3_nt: TGTGCCATCAGGGACGCGGGCGGGGAGCTGTTTTTT

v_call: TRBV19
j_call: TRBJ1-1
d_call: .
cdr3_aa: CASNGQLNTEDFF
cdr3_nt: TGTGCCAGTAACGGACAGTTAAACACTGAAGATTTCTTT

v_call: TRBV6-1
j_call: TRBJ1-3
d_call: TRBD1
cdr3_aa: CASRKQGSGNTIYF
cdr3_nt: TGTGCCAGCAGGAAACAGGGGTCCGGAAACACCATATATTTT

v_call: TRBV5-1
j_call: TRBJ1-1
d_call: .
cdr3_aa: CASSHVPGRDTEAFF
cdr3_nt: TGCGCCAGCAGCCACGTCCCAGGGAGGGACACTGAAGCTTTCTTT

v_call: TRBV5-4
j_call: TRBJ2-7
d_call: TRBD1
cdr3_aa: CASSNDRDSIF
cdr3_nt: TGTGCCAGCAGCAACGACCGGGACAGCATTTTC

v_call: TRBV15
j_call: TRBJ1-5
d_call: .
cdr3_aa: CATSRDSSNQPQHF
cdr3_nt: TGTGCCACCAGCAGAGATTCGAGCAATCAGCCCCAGCATTTT

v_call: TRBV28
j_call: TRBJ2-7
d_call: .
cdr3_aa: CASSRQSSSYEQYF
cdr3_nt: TGTGCCAGCAGCAGACAGAGTAGCTCCTACGAGCAGTACTTC

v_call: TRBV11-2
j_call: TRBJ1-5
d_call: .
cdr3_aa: CASSRIGGALYSNQPQHF
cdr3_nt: TGTGCCAGCAGCCGGATAGGGGGGGCCCTCTATAGCAATCAGCCCCAGCATTTT

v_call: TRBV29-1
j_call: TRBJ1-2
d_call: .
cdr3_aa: CSVRQPNYGYTF
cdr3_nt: TGCAGCGTACGACAGCCTAACTATGGCTACACCTTC

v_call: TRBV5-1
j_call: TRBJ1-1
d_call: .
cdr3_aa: CASSLNKNTEAFF
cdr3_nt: TGCGCCAGCAGCCTAAATAAGAACACTGAAGCTTTCTTT

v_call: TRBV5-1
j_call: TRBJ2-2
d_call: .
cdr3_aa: CASSPQAGELFF
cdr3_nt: TGCGCCAGCAGCCCGCAGGCCGGGGAGCTGTTTTTT

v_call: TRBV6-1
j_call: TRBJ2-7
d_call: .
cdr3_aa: CASSVYPGASAYEQYF
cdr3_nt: TGTGCCAGCAGTGTATACCCGGGTGCAAGCGCCTACGAGCAGTACTTC

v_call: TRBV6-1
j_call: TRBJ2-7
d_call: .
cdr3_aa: CASSELRGSGEQYF
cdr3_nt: TGTGCCAGCAGTGAGCTCCGAGGGTCTGGCGAGCAGTACTTC

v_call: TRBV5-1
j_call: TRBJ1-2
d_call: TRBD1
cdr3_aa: CASSAGTDYGYTF
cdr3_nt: TGCGCCAGCAGCGCCGGGACAGACTATGGCTACACCTTC

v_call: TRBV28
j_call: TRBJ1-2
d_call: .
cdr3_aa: CASRQGGLGGYTF
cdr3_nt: TGTGCCAGCAGACAGGGAGGGTTGGGTGGCTACACCTTC

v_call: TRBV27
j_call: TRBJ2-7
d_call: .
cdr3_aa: CASSLKGRPVYEQYF
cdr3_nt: TGTGCCAGCAGTTTAAAGGGGCGCCCCGTTTACGAGCAGTACTTC

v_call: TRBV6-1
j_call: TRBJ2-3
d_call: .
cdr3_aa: CASSAARVGTQYF
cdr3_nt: TGTGCCAGCAGTGCGGCCCGGGTGGGTACGCAGTATTTT

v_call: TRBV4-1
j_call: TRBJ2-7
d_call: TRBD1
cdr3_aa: CASSQKQGDAYEQYF
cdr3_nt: TGCGCCAGCAGCCAAAAACAGGGGGACGCCTACGAGCAGTACTTC

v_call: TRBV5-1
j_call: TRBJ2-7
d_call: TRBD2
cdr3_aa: CASSLGASGSSYEQYF
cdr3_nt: TGCGCCAGCAGCTTGGGGGCTAGCGGTAGCTCCTACGAGCAGTACTTC

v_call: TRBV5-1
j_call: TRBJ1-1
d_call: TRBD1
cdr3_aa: CASTARGDLNTEAFF
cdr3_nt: TGCGCCAGCACAGCCAGGGGGGACCTGAACACTGAAGCTTTCTTT

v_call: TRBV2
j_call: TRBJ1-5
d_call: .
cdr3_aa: CASTRTEVGQPQHF
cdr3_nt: TGTGCCAGCACCCGGACAGAGGTCGGACAGCCCCAGCATTTT

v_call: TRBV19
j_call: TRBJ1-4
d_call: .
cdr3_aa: CASSVRLSAVNEKLFF
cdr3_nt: TGTGCCAGTAGTGTCAGGCTTTCCGCAGTTAATGAAAAACTGTTTTTT

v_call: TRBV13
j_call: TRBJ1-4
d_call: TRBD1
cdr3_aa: CASRRARDRGLERLFF
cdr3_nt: TGTGCCAGCAGAAGGGCAAGGGACAGGGGGCTCGAGCGGCTGTTTTTT